The 17 T cell receptor beta chains below come from one sample, sequenced in a study of blood T cell repertoires in COVID-19. Assay used: immunoSEQ multiplex PCR; TCRdb lists only in-frame clones, some missing. The repertoire holds 280,000 or so clones, 90% seen once, with about 1.7% in the top ten. Source material: PBMCs or T cells enriched from blood (not recorded which). These receptors originate from a woman aged 18-29 years with acute COVID-19.

This chain connects TRBV10-1 to TRBJ2-1, with D perhaps TRBD2 (6 bases). CDR1 is WNHNN, CDR2 SYGVQD, per germline (reference sequence). This CDR3 spans 14 amino acids. Trimming cost V 3 bases and J 8 bases, with 14 bases left between them. The CDR3 bases are TGCGCCAGCAGTGATGGCGGGGTTGGTTATGAGCAGTTCTTC. Translation: CASSDGGVGYEQFF.

The rearrangement joins TRBV12-5 to TRBJ2-7, with D tentatively TRBD2 (6 bases). Germline assignment: CDR1 LGHNT and CDR2 FRNRAP. This CDR3 contains 16 residues. Trimming took off 0 bases at V and 4 bases at J, with 16 bases between the two ends. The CDR3: CASGLVLGGARYEQYF. CDR3 sequence (DNA): TGTGCTAGTGGTTTGGTACTAGGAGGGGCACGGTACGAGCAGTACTTC. Combining the CDR3 with reference TRBV12-5 and TRBJ2-7 gives the whole variable domain DARVTQTPRHKVTEMGQEVTMRCQPILGHNTVFWYRQTMMQGLELLAYFRNRAPLDDSGMPKDRFSAEMPDATLATLKIQPSEPRDSAVYFCASGLVLGGARYEQYFGPGTRLTVT.

The chain combines TRBV6-5 with TRBJ2-1; 8 bases line up with TRBD1. Germline trimming cut 7 bases from V and 5 bases from J; bases unmatched to any gene: 10. This CDR3 contains 15 residues. Germline values: CDR1 MNHEY, CDR2 SVGAGI. CDR3 DNA: TGTGCCAGCACCTTGACAGGGGAGAACAACAATGAGCAGTTCTTC. Protein sequence: CASTLTGENNNEQFF.

This clone turned up a few times. This chain connects TRBV7-8 to TRBJ2-7; 8 nucleotides match TRBD2. The CDR3 extends over 18 amino acids. Per germline, CDR1 SGHVS and CDR2 FQNEAQ. The J segment lost 1 base and the V segment lost 0 bases, leaving 11 bases of the junction unmatched. For the CDR3, the DNA is TGTGCCAGCAGCTTAGCCCGTTATGACGGGAGGGCTTCCTACGAGCAGTACTTC. As protein: CASSLARYDGRASYEQYF. Full variable domain (rest looked up from reference TRBV7-8 and TRBJ2-7): GAGVSQSPRYKVAKRGQDVALRCDPISGHVSLFWYQQALGQGPEFLTYFQNEAQLDKSGLPSDRFFAERPEGSVSTLKIQRTQQEDSAVYLCASSLARYDGRASYEQYFGPGTRLTVT.

The chain joins TRBV19 to TRBJ1-1, with a weak D call TRBD1 (6 bases). This CDR3 is 12 amino acids long. Germline loops: CDR1 LNHDA, CDR2 SQIVND (reference sequence). Trimming removed 10 bases at V and 1 base at J, with 10 bases between. CDR3 in DNA: TGTGCCACGTTACAGGGGAACACTGAAGCTTTCTTT. This translates into CATLQGNTEAFF.

This rearrangement joins TRBV23-1 to TRBJ2-1, with 10 bases lining up with TRBD2. TRBV23-1 is an ORF, with its function uncertain. The CDR3 covers 16 residues. V gave up 7 bases and J gave up 0 bases; unmatched junction bases: 6. CDR3 sequence (DNA): TGCGCCAGCAACGATAGCGGGAGGCCCTCCTACAATGAGCAGTTCTTC. Protein product: CASNDSGRPSYNEQFF.

The chain employs TRBV6-5 and TRBJ1-1, with a possible D match to TRBD1 (6 bases). V lost 0 bases and J 4 bases, leaving 12 bases between the germline ends. The CDR3 spans 15 residues. Germline V lookup: CDR1 MNHEY, CDR2 SVGAGI. DNA of the CDR3: TGTGCCAGCAGTTACTCGGGTAGGGGGGGCACTGAAGCTTTCTTT. The encoded protein is CASSYSGRGGTEAFF.

The rearrangement links TRBV27 to TRBJ2-1; 13 bases agree with TRBD2. Germline assignment: CDR1 MNHEY and CDR2 SMNVEV (reference sequence). The CDR3 is 18 residues long. The V gene end was trimmed by 6 bases and the J gene end by 7 bases; junction bases not matched to a gene: 15. CDR3 DNA sequence: TGTGCCAGCAGCTCGCTTGCTCGATTGACTAGCGGGAGGAATGAGCAGTTCTTC. It yields the protein CASSSLARLTSGRNEQFF.

The chain links TRBV18 to TRBJ2-7; 10 bases fit TRBD2. The germline gives CDR1 KGHSH, CDR2 LQKENI. V lost 3 bases, J lost 2 bases, and 16 bases stayed unmatched. The CDR3 loop spans 19 amino acids. Here the CDR3 reads CASSPPGQGASGSPYEQYF. For the CDR3, the DNA is TGTGCCAGCTCACCCCCCGGACAGGGTGCTAGCGGGAGTCCCTACGAGCAGTACTTC.

The V call is TRBV5-6, the J call TRBJ2-1, with 9 bases aligning to TRBD2. J gave up 4 bases and V 5 bases, and 7 bases lay outside the gene matches. The CDR3 covers 15 residues. The V gene's germline CDR1 is SGHDT and CDR2 YYEEEE. The CDR3 DNA follows: TGTGCCAGCAGTGAGGGACTAGCAGGATACAATGAGCAGTTCTTC. Amino acid sequence: CASSEGLAGYNEQFF.

V usage is TRBV2 and J usage is TRBJ1-1, with 7 bases aligning to TRBD1. Germline assignment: CDR1 SNHLY and CDR2 FYNNEI. J was trimmed by 3 bases and V by 4 bases; bases with no gene match: 5. This CDR3 region has 14 residues. DNA of the CDR3: TGTGCCAGCAGTGGGGCGACAGGGTACACTGAAGCTTTCTTT. It codes for CASSGATGYTEAFF. The whole variable domain, filled in from reference TRBV2 and TRBJ1-1, reads EPEVTQTPSHQVTQMGQEVILRCVPISNHLYFYWYRQILGQKVEFLVSFYNNEISEKSEIFDDQFSVERPDGSNFTLKIRSTKLEDSAMYFCASSGATGYTEAFFGQGTRLTVV.

The gene calls are TRBV4-3 and TRBJ1-1; the match to TRBD1 covers 7 bases. The junction had 4 bases not matched to a gene; V was cut back by 3 bases and J by 0 bases. The CDR3 consists of 15 residues. Germline lookup yields CDR1 LGHNA and CDR2 YSLEER. CDR3 residues: CASSHGTALNTEAFF. In DNA form, the CDR3 reads TGCGCCAGCAGCCACGGGACAGCCCTGAACACTGAAGCTTTCTTT.

V usage is TRBV21-1 and J usage is TRBJ2-7; the table assigns TRBD2, which was not confirmed against the DNA. TRBV21-1 is noted as a pseudogene. The length of the CDR3 is 16 residues. The CDR3 protein is CASSKLTSGSSYEQYF. In DNA form, the CDR3 reads TGTGCCAGCAGCAAACTGACTAGCGGGAGCTCCTACGAGCAGTACTTC.

The rearrangement links TRBV18 to TRBJ1-2; D uncertain. Trimming left V 2 bases short and J 6 bases short, with 4 bases between. From germline, CDR1 is KGHSH and CDR2 LQKENI. This CDR3 is 11 amino acids long. The CDR3 nucleotides read TGTGCCAGCTCACCAAGCAATGGCTACACCTTC. As protein: CASSPSNGYTF. The full variable domain, rest sourced from reference TRBV18 and TRBJ1-2, is NAGVMQNPRHLVRRRGQEARLRCSPMKGHSHVYWYRQLPEEGLKFMVYLQKENIIDESGMPKERFSAEFPKEGPSILRIQQVVRGDSAAYFCASSPSNGYTFGSGTRLTVV.

The rearrangement joins TRBV5-1 to TRBJ2-7; a weak D match, TRBD2 (5 bases). Trimming took off 1 base at V and 0 bases at J, with 8 bases between the two ends. This CDR3 spans 14 amino acids. From germline, CDR1 is SGHRS and CDR2 YFSETQ. The CDR3 nucleotides read TGCGCCAGCAGCTTGCGAGGGCCCTCCTACGAGCAGTACTTC. It is translated as CASSLRGPSYEQYF.

This clone was seen only once. V and J are TRBV7-8 and TRBJ1-2, with a possible D match to TRBD1 (5 bases). Germline values: CDR1 SGHVS, CDR2 FQNEAQ. The CDR3 totals 15 residues. V dropped 3 bases and J dropped 1 base, with 12 bases sitting between them. The DNA for the CDR3 is TGTGCCAGCAGCTTGACCCAAGGGGATAACTATGGCTACACCTTC. Encoded protein: CASSLTQGDNYGYTF.

The chain carries TRBV27 and TRBJ2-7; D unclear. V was pared by 8 bases and J by 10 bases, with 15 bases between. The CDR3 runs 11 residues. Germline V gene lookup returns CDR1 MNHEY and CDR2 SMNVEV (reference sequence). The CDR3 loop is CASLFFLGQYF. CDR3 bases: TGTGCCAGCTTGTTTTTCCTCGGTCAGTACTTC.